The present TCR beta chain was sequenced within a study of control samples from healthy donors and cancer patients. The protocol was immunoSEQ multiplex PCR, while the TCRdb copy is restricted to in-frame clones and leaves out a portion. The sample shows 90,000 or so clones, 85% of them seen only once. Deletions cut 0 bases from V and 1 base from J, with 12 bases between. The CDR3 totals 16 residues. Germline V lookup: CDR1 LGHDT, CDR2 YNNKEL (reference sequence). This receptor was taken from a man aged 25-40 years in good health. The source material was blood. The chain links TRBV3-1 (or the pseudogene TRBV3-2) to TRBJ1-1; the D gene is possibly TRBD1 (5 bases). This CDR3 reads CASSQDRGRRNTEAFF. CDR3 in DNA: TGTGCCAGCAGCCAAGATCGGGGCCGCCGGAACACTGAAGCTTTCTTT.